This TCR beta chain is drawn from a study of identical twins. Through template switching, a universal primer site was introduced, and the cDNA contained unique molecular identifiers. TCRdb reprocessed the 5' RACE reads with MiXCR, giving one entry per CDR3 protein. Of hundreds of thousands of distinct CDR3 sequences listed, 9% to 15% are singletons. The CDR3 runs to 16 residues. Trimming stripped 6 bases from V and 1 base from J, with 18 bases between. Germline CDR1 is SGHAT and CDR2 is FQDESV (reference sequence). The table lists this clonotype with a few counts. The same sample was also studied in work on yellow fever vaccine responses in identical twins. This second report adds: In identical twins, vaccine T cell responses appeared partly shared and partly individual.

The TCR was taken from a woman aged 18-29 years in good health. This chain connects TRBV11-1 to TRBJ1-1; possibly TRBD1 for D (6 bases). Sequenced: PBMCs. The CDR3 reads CASRRRESRGNTEAFF. In DNA form, the CDR3 reads TGTGCCAGCAGACGGAGGGAGTCCAGGGGGAACACTGAAGCTTTCTTT.